This T cell receptor beta chain emerged from a study of T cells in localized non-small cell lung cancer. Notes on this clone: Its antigen is still unknown.

The CDR3 sequence is 14 residues long. Germline V gene sequence: CDR1 SGHVS, CDR2 FQNEAQ. Losses at the gene ends were 5 bases for V and 2 bases for J; bases not matched to a gene: 6. Measured with immunoSEQ multiplex PCR; TCRdb has only the in-frame clones, and not every one. The table lists 10,000 to 15,000 clones, about four fifths of them singletons. General observations from the study: Appearance in adjacent lung was seen for a median approximately 59 of the top 100 tumor clones. Compared with tumor, uninvolved adjacent lung displayed greater T cell clonality, ranking highest overall. Greater blood T cell density accompanied longer overall survival.

The sequence derives from a male donor aged 60 or over with stage I squamous cell lung carcinoma. The specimen comprised peripheral blood, sampled before any cancer treatment. The gene calls are TRBV7-8 and TRBJ2-7; TRBD2 matches 7 bases. CDR3 amino acids: CASSPRDYTYEQYF. In DNA, the CDR3 is TGTGCCAGCAGCCCCCGGGACTACACCTACGAGCAGTACTTC.